The rows below give T cell receptor beta chains drawn from one sample of a study of blood T cell repertoires in COVID-19. Sequencing used immunoSEQ multiplex PCR; TCRdb keeps in-frame clones, though not all of them. The data show roughly 410,000 clones, 70% to 90% seen once. Sequenced: peripheral blood. The receptors originated from a woman in her thirties or forties with COVID-19, enrolled during active disease. Each CDR3 is given with its conserved first and last residue. A D gene is named only where the DNA matches it firmly. Not all rows give a size; the values are once, few, many and, for expanded clones, a class.

once TRBJ2-7 TRBV7-2 NA CASSLGTSSEQYF TGTGCCAGCAGCCTCGGGACATCCTCAGAGCAGTACTTC
NA TRBJ1-1 TRBV28 NA CASSPGQTRYTEAFF TGTGCCAGCAGTCCCGGACAGACAAGATACACTGAAGCTTTCTTT
NA TRBJ1-2 TRBV4-2 NA CASSRDRGGLNYGYTF TGTGCCAGCAGCCGAGACAGAGGCGGCTTAAACTATGGCTACACCTTC
NA TRBJ2-1 TRBV30 TRBD2 CAWVAGGTYNEQFF TGTGCCTGGGTAGCGGGGGGAACCTACAATGAGCAGTTCTTC
once TRBJ1-6 TRBV7-2 NA CASSPITTWGGKPPLHF TGTGCCAGCAGTCCAATAACGACTTGGGGGGGGAAGCCACCCCTCCACTTT
NA TRBJ1-3 TRBV7-9 NA CASSSRDPRGTIYF TGTGCCAGCAGCTCGCGGGACCCCCGAGGCACCATATATTTT
NA TRBJ2-7 TRBV27 NA CASSRSPPGRTYEQYF TGTGCCAGCAGCCGGTCCCCTCCAGGCAGAACTTACGAGCAGTACTTC
NA TRBJ1-2 TRBV2 NA CASSAGVYDGYTF TGTGCCAGCAGTGCCGGGGTTTATGATGGCTACACCTTC
NA TRBJ2-7 TRBV7-2 NA CASSFRVGEQYF TGTGCCAGCAGCTTCCGGGTTGGGGAGCAGTACTTC
NA TRBJ2-7 TRBV9 TRBD1 CASSVEAGTGVDEQYF TGTGCCAGCAGCGTAGAGGCCGGGACAGGGGTCGACGAGCAGTACTTC
NA TRBJ2-5 TRBV28 NA CASSLMEETQYF TGTGCCAGCAGCCTTATGGAGGAGACCCAGTACTTC
once TRBJ2-1 TRBV11-2 TRBD2 CASSLRSGRNNEQFF TGTGCCAGCAGCTTGCGTAGCGGGAGGAACAATGAGCAGTTCTTC
NA TRBJ1-5 TRBV6-5 NA CASKRGNQPQHF TGTGCCAGCAAGCGGGGAAATCAGCCCCAGCATTTT
NA TRBJ1-6 TRBV19 NA CASSIWQGNYNSPLHF TGTGCCAGTAGTATTTGGCAGGGCAACTATAATTCACCCCTCCACTTT
NA TRBJ1-5 TRBV15 NA CATSRGGPNQPQHF TGTGCCACCAGCAGGGGGGGTCCCAATCAGCCCCAGCATTTT
NA TRBJ2-5 TRBV6-2/TRBV6-3 TRBD2 CASSYQGLALPETQYF TGTGCCAGCAGTTACCAGGGACTAGCCCTGCCAGAGACCCAGTACTTC
NA TRBJ1-4 TRBV6-4 NA CASSDSRGGGEKLFF TGTGCCAGCAGTGACTCCCGTGGGGGAGGAGAAAAACTGTTTTTT
NA TRBJ2-7 TRBV5-6 TRBD1 CASSLGQGALYEQYF TGTGCCAGCAGCTTAGGACAGGGAGCCCTATACGAGCAGTACTTC
NA TRBJ2-3 TRBV11-1 NA CASSKGLSTDTQYF TGTGCCAGCAGCAAGGGACTCAGCACAGATACGCAGTATTTT
NA TRBJ1-5 TRBV2 NA CASSGTGDQPQHF TGTGCCAGCAGTGGTACAGGTGATCAGCCCCAGCATTTT
NA TRBJ1-6 TRBV3-1/TRBV3-2 NA CASSQQTTTRLWVIF TGTGCCAGCAGCCAGCAGACGACGACCCGACTTTGGGTGATCTTT
NA TRBJ1-1 TRBV7-2 NA CASSPTDREAFF TGTGCCAGCAGCCCAACCGACAGGGAAGCTTTCTTT
NA TRBJ1-4 TRBV9 NA CASSVATEEKLFF TGTGCCAGCAGCGTAGCTACGGAGGAAAAACTGTTTTTT
NA TRBJ1-2 TRBV19 NA CASSNGGGYTF TGTGCCAGTAGTAACGGGGGGGGCTACACCTTC
NA TRBJ2-2 TRBV7-2 NA CASSFGRDTGELFF TGTGCCAGCAGCTTCGGCAGGGACACCGGGGAGCTGTTTTTT
NA TRBJ1-2 TRBV6-6 TRBD1 CASRYFSGGSYGYTF TGTGCCAGCAGATATTTTTCAGGGGGCTCCTATGGCTACACCTTC
NA TRBJ1-4 TRBV6-1 NA CASSARHAAGVNEKLFF TGTGCCAGCAGTGCCAGGCATGCAGCAGGGGTTAATGAAAAACTGTTTTTT
NA TRBJ2-2 TRBV19 TRBD1 CASLRDRAGPSSGELFF TGTGCCAGTCTCCGGGACAGGGCTGGGCCCTCCAGCGGGGAGCTGTTTTTT
NA TRBJ2-3 TRBV7-2 NA CASSSVQGSYTDTQYF TGTGCCAGCAGCAGCGTACAGGGATCTTACACAGATACGCAGTATTTT
NA TRBJ2-5 TRBV18 TRBD2 CASSRGLSETQYF TGTGCCAGCTCACGGGGACTATCAGAGACCCAGTACTTC
NA TRBJ1-1 TRBV6-5 NA CASRYLTAEGAFF TGTGCCAGCAGGTACCTCACAGCTGAGGGAGCTTTCTTT
NA TRBJ2-1 TRBV5-3 NA CARSLAGVQGTHNEQFF TGTGCCAGAAGCTTGGCCGGGGTACAGGGGACTCACAATGAGCAGTTCTTC
NA TRBJ2-5 TRBV7-3 TRBD2 CASSFDSGGKTQYF TGTGCCAGCAGCTTTGATAGCGGGGGAAAGACCCAGTACTTC
once TRBJ2-1 TRBV24-1 NA CATSDRGFSYNEQFF TGTGCCACCAGTGATCGGGGATTCTCCTACAATGAGCAGTTCTTC
NA TRBJ2-2 TRBV27 NA CASSLFLPRLADLNTGELFF TGTGCCAGCAGTTTATTCCTCCCGCGATTAGCGGACTTGAACACCGGGGAGCTGTTTTTT
NA TRBJ2-3 TRBV29-1 TRBD1 CSALTGGSDTQYF TGCAGCGCCTTGACAGGGGGCAGCGATACGCAGTATTTT
NA TRBJ2-4 TRBV25-1 NA CASRPPGEAKNIQYF TGTGCCAGCAGGCCTCCGGGGGAAGCCAAAAACATTCAGTACTTC
NA TRBJ2-7 TRBV18 TRBD1 CASSPWTGSYEQYF TGTGCCAGCTCGCCTTGGACAGGGTCCTACGAGCAGTACTTC
NA TRBJ2-7 TRBV7-2 TRBD2 CASSLVAGGPRSYEQYF TGTGCCAGCAGCTTAGTAGCGGGAGGGCCGAGGTCCTACGAGCAGTACTTC
few TRBJ2-1 TRBV6-5 TRBD1 CASTGTDLYNEQFF TGTGCCAGCACCGGGACAGACCTCTACAATGAGCAGTTCTTC
few TRBJ1-1 TRBV19 NA CASSVVFRRNTEAFF TGTGCCAGTAGTGTTGTTTTTCGCAGGAACACTGAAGCTTTCTTT
NA TRBJ2-1 TRBV2 TRBD2 CASSPREGIEQFF TGTGCCAGCAGTCCGCGGGAGGGTATTGAGCAGTTCTTC